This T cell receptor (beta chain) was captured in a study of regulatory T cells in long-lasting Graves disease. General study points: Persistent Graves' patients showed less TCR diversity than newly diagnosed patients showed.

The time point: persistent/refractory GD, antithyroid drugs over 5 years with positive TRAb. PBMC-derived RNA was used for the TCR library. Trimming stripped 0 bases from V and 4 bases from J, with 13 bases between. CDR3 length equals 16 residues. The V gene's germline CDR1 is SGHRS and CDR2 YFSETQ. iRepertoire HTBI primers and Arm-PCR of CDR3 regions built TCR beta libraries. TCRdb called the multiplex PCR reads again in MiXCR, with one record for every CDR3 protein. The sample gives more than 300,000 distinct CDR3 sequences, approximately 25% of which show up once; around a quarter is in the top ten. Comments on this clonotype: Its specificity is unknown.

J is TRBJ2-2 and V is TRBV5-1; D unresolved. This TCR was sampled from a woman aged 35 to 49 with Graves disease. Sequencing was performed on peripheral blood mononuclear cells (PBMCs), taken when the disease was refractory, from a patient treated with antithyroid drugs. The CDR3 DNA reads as TGCGCCAGCAGCTTGGACGGTGGGCTTGGCACCGGGGAGCTGTTTTTT. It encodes CASSLDGGLGTGELFF.